The 2 T cell receptor beta chains below were found in one sample sequenced in a study of CD8 T cells in Susac syndrome. The RNA input was about 0.45 to 1 ug, and it was reverse transcribed with random hexamers. TCRdb re-called the immunoSEQ multiplex PCR reads through MiXCR, storing one row per CDR3 protein. The data hold 150,000 to 200,000 distinct CDR3 sequences, with approximately 94% observed a single time. Sequenced: CD4+ T cells from PBMCs. The origin of the receptors is a human donor with multiple sclerosis.

The rearrangement uses TRBV4-1 and TRBJ1-5; TRBD1 matches 7 bases. V was clipped by 5 bases and J by 3 bases; unmatched bases: 4. The CDR3 spans 14 residues. Germline CDR1 MGHRA, CDR2 YSYEKL. The CDR3 nucleotides read TGCGCCAGCAGCATAGACAGGGTCAATCAGCCCCAGCATTTT. Encoded protein: CASSIDRVNQPQHF.

This clonotype occurred once. The chain employs TRBV2 and TRBJ2-2; D is undetermined. The V end was cut by 7 bases, the J end by 5 bases, with 8 bases between. CDR3 size: 12 residues. CDR1 is SNHLY and CDR2 is FYNNEI in the germline V gene. CDR3 sequence (DNA): TGTGCCAGCATATACCAGACCGGGGAGCTGTTTTTT. Protein sequence: CASIYQTGELFF.